The 16 T cell receptor beta chains listed next were all sequenced from one sample in a study of blood T cell repertoires in COVID-19. The table came from immunoSEQ multiplex PCR; TCRdb's copy has only in-frame clones and leaves some out. The data contain roughly 90,000 clones, roughly 89% of them singletons. The sample comprised peripheral blood. The receptors stem from a man aged 50-60 years with acute or convalescent COVID-19.

Here the CDR3 reads CASKGLAGGLYNEQFF. Written as DNA, the CDR3 is TGTGCCAGTAAAGGGCTAGCGGGGGGCCTCTACAATGAGCAGTTCTTC. V usage is TRBV19 and J usage is TRBJ2-1; the match to TRBD2 covers 11 bases. With V trimmed by 7 bases and J by 3 bases, 8 bases remained unmatched. Germline lookup yields CDR1 LNHDA and CDR2 SQIVND (reference sequence). The CDR3 is 16 residues long.

This CDR3 reads CASSGDQETQYF. Here the CDR3 DNA reads TGTGCCAGCAGCGGAGACCAAGAGACCCAGTACTTC. The chain employs TRBV6-5 and TRBJ2-5; D uncertain. Per the germline V gene, CDR1 is MNHEY and CDR2 is SVGAGI. The V gene lost 6 bases and the J gene lost 0 bases, with 5 bases spanning the gap. The CDR3 is made up of 12 amino acids.

This clone was picked up a small number of times. The chain combines TRBV5-1 with TRBJ2-1; 9 nucleotides align to TRBD1. This CDR3 comprises 16 residues. From germline, CDR1 is SGHRS and CDR2 YFSETQ. V was clipped by 0 bases and J by 10 bases; unmatched bases: 11. This chain's CDR3 is CASSLGVGTGTREQFF. CDR3 nucleotide sequence: TGCGCCAGCAGCTTGGGGGTGGGGACAGGGACTCGGGAGCAGTTCTTC. Combining the CDR3 with reference TRBV5-1 and TRBJ2-1 gives the whole variable domain KAGVTQTPRYLIKTRGQQVTLSCSPISGHRSVSWYQQTPGQGLQFLFEYFSETQRNKGNFPGRFSGRQFSNSRSEMNVSTLELGDSALYLCASSLGVGTGTREQFFGPGTRLTVL.

With respect to this clone: One end of the junction varies from germline; a read error may be responsible. This chain connects TRBV6-1 to TRBJ1-6; no firm D call. Looked up from germline, CDR1 is MNHNS and CDR2 is SASEGT. The CDR3 is 11 amino acids. Written as DNA, the CDR3 is TGTGCCAGCAGTGAAGGGGGAGCCTTTTGGTTT. Translation gives CASSEGGAFWF.

The chain recombines TRBV30 with TRBJ1-6; D is undetermined. The V gene's germline CDR1 is GTSNPN and CDR2 SVGIG (reference sequence). V lost 2 bases and J 7 bases, leaving 9 bases between the germline ends. The CDR3 sequence is 13 residues long. CDR3 sequence reads: CAWSPGRNSPLHF. In DNA form, the CDR3 reads TGTGCCTGGAGTCCCGGGAGGAATTCACCCCTCCACTTT.

In its sample, this clone was seen a few times. The chain employs TRBV7-2 and TRBJ2-3; no clear D gene. Germline V gene sequence: CDR1 SGHTA, CDR2 FQGNSA. This CDR3 has 14 residues. V lost 2 bases, J lost 0 bases, and 6 bases lay in between. This CDR3 reads CASSLTRSTDTQYF. CDR3 nucleotide sequence: TGTGCCAGCAGCTTAACGAGGAGCACAGATACGCAGTATTTT.

V gene TRBV7-2 combines with J gene TRBJ1-6, with D unresolved. This CDR3 contains 15 residues. The V gene's germline CDR1 is SGHTA and CDR2 FQGNSA. V was clipped by 1 base and J by 0 bases, with 4 bases between them. CDR3: CASSLGSSYNSPLHF. For the CDR3, the DNA is TGTGCCAGCAGCTTAGGCAGCTCCTATAATTCACCCCTCCACTTT.

This chain connects TRBV18 to TRBJ2-1; 11 nucleotides align to TRBD2. Trimming cost V 1 base and J 4 bases; bases outside gene matches: 0. The CDR3 covers 15 residues. The germline V gene has CDR1 KGHSH and CDR2 LQKENI. The CDR3 sequence: CASSPRTSGYNEQFF. CDR3 in DNA: TGTGCCAGCTCACCACGGACTAGCGGGTACAATGAGCAGTTCTTC.

V usage is TRBV5-1 and J usage is TRBJ1-1; D call uncertain. The CDR3 totals 13 residues. The V gene lost 5 bases and the J gene lost 5 bases, with 13 bases spanning the gap. Germline V lookup: CDR1 SGHRS, CDR2 YFSETQ. The CDR3 region is CASSPPGRTEAFF. Here the CDR3 DNA reads TGCGCCAGCAGTCCCCCTGGGAGGACTGAAGCTTTCTTT.

The genes are TRBV28 and TRBJ2-5; D might be TRBD2 (6 bases). V was pared by 8 bases and J by 4 bases, with 14 bases between. Looked up from germline, CDR1 is MDHEN and CDR2 is SYDVKM. CDR3 length equals 13 residues. CDR3 bases: TGTGCCAGCCTCAGTGGTAGCGGAGAGACCCAGTACTTC. This encodes CASLSGSGETQYF.

Here the CDR3 DNA reads TGCAGTGCTAGTTTAACGCAGGGGGCTAATCAGCCCCAGCATTTT. It codes for CSASLTQGANQPQHF. J is TRBJ1-5 and V is TRBV20-1, with 8 bases fitting TRBD1. CDR3 length: 15 amino acids. With 3 bases clipped from V and 4 bases from J, the junction kept 8 bases outside the gene matches. Germline values: CDR1 DFQATT, CDR2 SNEGSKA (reference sequence).

The chain carries TRBV27 and TRBJ2-5; D unclear. Trimming stripped 7 bases from V and 5 bases from J, with 14 bases between. Per germline, CDR1 MNHEY and CDR2 SMNVEV (reference sequence). The CDR3 has 13 residues. The DNA for the CDR3 is TGTGCCAGCAAAAGCGACGACGGGGAGACCCAGTACTTC. This translates into CASKSDDGETQYF.

This rearrangement joins TRBV19 to TRBJ1-1; 9 bases are shared with TRBD1. This CDR3 contains 15 residues. From germline, CDR1 is LNHDA and CDR2 SQIVND (reference sequence). The J segment lost 7 bases and the V segment lost 5 bases, leaving 11 bases of the junction unmatched. The CDR3 DNA is TGTGCCAGTAGTCCGGGGGACAGGGAGATCGGTGAAGCTTTCTTT. The encoded protein is CASSPGDREIGEAFF.

The rearrangement links TRBV7-3 to TRBJ2-3; possible D gene TRBD2, 5 bases. CDR3 size: 11 residues. Germline CDR1 reads SGHTA; CDR2 reads FQGTGA. V was cut by 4 bases and J by 7 bases, with 6 bases left in between. CDR3 coding DNA: TGTGCCAGCAGCTCGGGAAATACGCAGTATTTT. Encoded protein: CASSSGNTQYF.

This clone was counted a single time. Different DNA sequences within this sample yield the same CDR3. The V gene is TRBV24-1, the J gene TRBJ2-2, with 7 bases lining up with TRBD1. Germline assignment: CDR1 KGHDR and CDR2 SFDVKD. With 4 bases clipped from V and 5 bases from J, the junction kept 6 bases outside the gene matches. This CDR3 has 15 residues. This chain's CDR3 is CATSDPRQGTGELFF. The CDR3 DNA follows: TGTGCCACCAGTGACCCCCGACAGGGAACCGGGGAGCTGTTTTTT.

This chain uses TRBV10-2 with TRBJ2-7; D ambiguous. CDR3 length: 12 amino acids. The V end was cut by 7 bases, the J end by 2 bases, with 9 bases between. The germline CDR1 and CDR2 sequences are WSHSY and SAAADI. The CDR3 sequence is CASMSSTYEQYF. Here the CDR3 DNA reads TGCGCCAGCATGAGTAGCACCTACGAGCAGTACTTC.